This T cell receptor (beta chain) was captured by sequencing in a study of blood T cell repertoires in COVID-19. Measured with immunoSEQ multiplex PCR; TCRdb has only the in-frame clones, and not every one. The repertoire holds approximately 170,000 clones, about 86% seen once, with more than 7.5% in the top ten. Germline V gene data show CDR1 as MNHEY and CDR2 as SMNVEV (reference sequence). Trimming took 6 bases from V and 0 from J, leaving 12 bases between them. This CDR3 region has 14 residues. Sequencing input: peripheral blood. This TCR derives from a man between 50 and 59 years old with active or convalescent COVID-19. The gene calls are TRBV27 and TRBJ2-7; the D is unclear. CDR3 bases: TGTGCCAGCAGCCTCAGCTGGAGCTCCTACGAGCAGTACTTC. Translation: CASSLSWSSYEQYF.